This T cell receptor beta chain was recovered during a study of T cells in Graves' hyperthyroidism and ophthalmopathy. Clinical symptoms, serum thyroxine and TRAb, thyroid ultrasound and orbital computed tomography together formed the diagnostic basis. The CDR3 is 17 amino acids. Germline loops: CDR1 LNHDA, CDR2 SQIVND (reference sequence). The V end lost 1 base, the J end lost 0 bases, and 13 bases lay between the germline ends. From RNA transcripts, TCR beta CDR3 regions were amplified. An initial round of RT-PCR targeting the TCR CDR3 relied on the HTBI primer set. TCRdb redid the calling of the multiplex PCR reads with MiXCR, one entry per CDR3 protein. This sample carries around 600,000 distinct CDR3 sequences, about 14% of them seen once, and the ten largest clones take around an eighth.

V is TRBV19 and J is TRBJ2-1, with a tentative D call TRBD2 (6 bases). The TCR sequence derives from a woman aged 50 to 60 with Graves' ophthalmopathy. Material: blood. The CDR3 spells CASSIVRRGSSYNEQFF. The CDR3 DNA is TGTGCCAGTAGTATAGTAAGGCGGGGAAGCTCCTACAATGAGCAGTTCTTC.